This is a list of T cell receptor beta chains from one sample in a study of cytomegalovirus exposure and HLA in healthy donors. The table came from immunoSEQ multiplex PCR; TCRdb's copy has only in-frame clones and leaves some out. The sample shows fewer than 250,000 clones, more than 65% of them seen only once. The specimen was PBMCs. The receptors shown here come from a woman aged 30 to 39 in good health and CMV-seropositive. Each CDR3 is given with its conserved first and last residue. The order of the fields is J gene, clone size, D gene, V gene, CDR3 DNA, CDR3 protein. D genes are given only for firm matches. Rows may omit the clone size; those that give it use once, few, many or a size class.

>TRBJ2-1|-|TRBD2|TRBV7-2
TGTGCCAGCAGCGTTGTCAGCGGGAGAAGTGAGCAGTTCTTC
CASSVVSGRSEQFF
>TRBJ2-7|-|TRBD1|TRBV27
TGTGCCAGCAGACCCGGGGGGACAGGGCGCGAGCAGTACTTC
CASRPGGTGREQYF
>TRBJ2-3|-|TRBD2|TRBV6-4
TGTGCCAGCAGTGACTCCGGGACTAGCGCAGATACGCAGTATTTT
CASSDSGTSADTQYF
>TRBJ1-1|-|-|TRBV5-1
TGCGCCAGCAGCTTGGAAGGGGCCACCGAAGCTTTCTTT
CASSLEGATEAFF
>TRBJ2-6|-|TRBD1|TRBV5-3
TGTGCCAGAAGCTTGGGACAGGGGGCAACTGGGGCCAACGTCCTGACTTTC
CARSLGQGATGANVLTF
>TRBJ1-1|once|TRBD1|TRBV27
TGTGCCAGCGGGGACAGGGATACGAACACTGAAGCTTTCTTT
CASGDRDTNTEAFF
>TRBJ1-2|-|-|TRBV10-1
TGCGCCAGCAGTGATAATAATCAGGGGTATGGCTACACCTTC
CASSDNNQGYGYTF
>TRBJ2-2|few|-|TRBV6-1
TGTGCCAGCAGTGATGGAGGGAACACCGGGGAGCTGTTTTTT
CASSDGGNTGELFF
>TRBJ2-5|-|-|TRBV27
TGTGCCAGCAGGAAGACAGACATCCAAGAGACCCAGTACTTC
CASRKTDIQETQYF
>TRBJ2-7|-|-|TRBV18
TGTGCCAGCTCTCCTAGCTCCTACGAGCAGTACTTC
CASSPSSYEQYF
>TRBJ2-1|once|TRBD1|TRBV10-1
TGCGCCAGCAGTGAGTCTAAGGGGGCAGGTAATGAGCAGTTCTTC
CASSESKGAGNEQFF
>TRBJ2-2|-|-|TRBV5-1
TGCGCCAGCAGCTTGGCCGGGATCAGATCGAACACCGGGGAGCTGTTTTTT
CASSLAGIRSNTGELFF
>TRBJ2-7|-|-|TRBV28
TGTGCCAGCAGTTTGAGGGGGCCGGGGGTCGAGCAGTACTTC
CASSLRGPGVEQYF